This TCR beta chain derives from a study of blood T cell repertoires in COVID-19. Study details: PBMCs, B-cell-depleted T cells, or T cells were the source of the cDNA or gDNA that made up the material.

Losses at the gene ends were 2 bases for V and 7 bases for J; bases not matched to a gene: 7. CDR3 length: 15 residues. CDR1 and CDR2 (germline): SGHTA, FQGNSA. Authors' processing steps: Reference gene primer amplification in the assay estimated nucleated cell counts. Produced via immunoSEQ multiplex PCR; TCRdb's table is partial and in-frame only. V and J calls and clone size are those listed in that table; D and trimming were worked out from the DNA. The repertoire has some 180,000 clones, 70% to 85% of them found once; the top ten carry roughly an eighth. The TCR was taken from a human donor in a cohort sampled during active COVID-19. The sequenced sample consisted of peripheral blood. The V and J genes are TRBV7-2 and TRBJ2-1, with TRBD2 identical over 8 bases. The CDR3 is CASSLKSGGGNEQFF. DNA of the CDR3: TGTGCCAGCAGCTTAAAAAGCGGGGGAGGGAATGAGCAGTTCTTC.